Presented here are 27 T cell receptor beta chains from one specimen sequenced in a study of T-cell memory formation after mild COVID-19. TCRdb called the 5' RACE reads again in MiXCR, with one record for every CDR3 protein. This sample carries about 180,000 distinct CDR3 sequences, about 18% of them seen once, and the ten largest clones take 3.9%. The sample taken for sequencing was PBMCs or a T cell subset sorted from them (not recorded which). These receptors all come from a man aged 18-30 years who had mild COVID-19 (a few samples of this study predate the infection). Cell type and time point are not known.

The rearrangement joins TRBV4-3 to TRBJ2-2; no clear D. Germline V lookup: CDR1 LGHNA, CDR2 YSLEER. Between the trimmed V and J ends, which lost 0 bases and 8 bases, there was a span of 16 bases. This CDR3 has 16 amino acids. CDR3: CASSQESRVEWGELFF. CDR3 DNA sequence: TGCGCCAGCAGCCAAGAGTCCCGGGTTGAGTGGGGGGAGCTGTTTTTT.

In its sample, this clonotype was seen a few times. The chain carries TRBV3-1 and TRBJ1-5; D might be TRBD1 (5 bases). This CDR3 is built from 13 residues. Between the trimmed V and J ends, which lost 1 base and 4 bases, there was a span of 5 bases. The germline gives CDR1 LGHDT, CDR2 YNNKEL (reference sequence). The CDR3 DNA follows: TGTGCCAGCAGCCAAGCAGGGAATCAGCCCCAGCATTTT. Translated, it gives CASSQAGNQPQHF.

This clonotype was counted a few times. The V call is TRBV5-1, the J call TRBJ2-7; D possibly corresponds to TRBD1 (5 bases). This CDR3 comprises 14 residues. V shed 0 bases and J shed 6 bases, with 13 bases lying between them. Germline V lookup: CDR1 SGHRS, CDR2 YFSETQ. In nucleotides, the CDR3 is TGCGCCAGCAGCTTGGAATCAGGGCGGCGCGAGCAGTACTTC. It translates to CASSLESGRREQYF.

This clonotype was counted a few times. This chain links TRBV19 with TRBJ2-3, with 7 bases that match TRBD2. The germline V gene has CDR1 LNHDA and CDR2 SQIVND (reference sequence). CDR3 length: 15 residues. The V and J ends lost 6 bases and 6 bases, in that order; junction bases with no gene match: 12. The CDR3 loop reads CASRPPGLVGDTQYF. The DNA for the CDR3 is TGTGCCAGTAGACCACCCGGACTAGTGGGCGATACGCAGTATTTT.

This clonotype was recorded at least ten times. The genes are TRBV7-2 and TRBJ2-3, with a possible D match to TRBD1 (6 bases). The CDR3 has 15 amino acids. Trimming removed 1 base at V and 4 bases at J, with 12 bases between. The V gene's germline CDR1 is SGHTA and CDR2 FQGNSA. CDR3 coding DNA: TGTGCCAGCAGCTTAGACGGACAGTCCCCAGATACGCAGTATTTT. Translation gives CASSLDGQSPDTQYF.

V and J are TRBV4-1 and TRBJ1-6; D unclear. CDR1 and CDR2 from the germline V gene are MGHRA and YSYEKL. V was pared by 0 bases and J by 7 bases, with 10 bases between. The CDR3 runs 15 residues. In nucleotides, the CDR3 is TGCGCCAGCAGCCAAGATAGCAGAGCGAATTCACCCCTCCACTTT. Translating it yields CASSQDSRANSPLHF.

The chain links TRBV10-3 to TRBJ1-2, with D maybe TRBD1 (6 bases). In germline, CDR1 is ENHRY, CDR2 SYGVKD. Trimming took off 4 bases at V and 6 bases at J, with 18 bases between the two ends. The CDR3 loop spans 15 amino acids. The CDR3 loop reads CAISVVVGGGDGYTF. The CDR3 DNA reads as TGTGCCATCAGTGTAGTGGTCGGAGGGGGTGATGGCTACACCTTC.

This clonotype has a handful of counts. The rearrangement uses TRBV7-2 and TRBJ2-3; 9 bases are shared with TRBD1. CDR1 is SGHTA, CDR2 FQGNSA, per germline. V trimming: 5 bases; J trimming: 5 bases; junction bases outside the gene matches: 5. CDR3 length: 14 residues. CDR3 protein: CASSRGQGGDTQYF. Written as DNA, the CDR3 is TGTGCCAGCAGCCGGGGACAGGGTGGAGATACGCAGTATTTT.

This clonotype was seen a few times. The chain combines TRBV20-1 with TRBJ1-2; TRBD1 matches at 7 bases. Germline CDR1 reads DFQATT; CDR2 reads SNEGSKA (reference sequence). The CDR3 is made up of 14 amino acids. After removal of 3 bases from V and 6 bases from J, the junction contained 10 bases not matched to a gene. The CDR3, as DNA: TGCAGTGCTAGTACCGACAGGGAAGCGGATGGCTACACCTTC. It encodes CSASTDREADGYTF.

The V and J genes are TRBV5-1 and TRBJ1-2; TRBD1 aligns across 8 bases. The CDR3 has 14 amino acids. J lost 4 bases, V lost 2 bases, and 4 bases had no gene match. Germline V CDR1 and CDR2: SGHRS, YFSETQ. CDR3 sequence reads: CASSFAGGGYGYTF. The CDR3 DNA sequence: TGCGCCAGCAGCTTCGCAGGGGGCGGCTATGGCTACACCTTC.

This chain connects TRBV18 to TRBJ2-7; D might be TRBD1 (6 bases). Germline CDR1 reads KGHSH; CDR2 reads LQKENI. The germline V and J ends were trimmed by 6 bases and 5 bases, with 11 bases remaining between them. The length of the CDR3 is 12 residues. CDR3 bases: TGTGCCAGCTCCCCAAACAGGGACGAGCAGTACGTC. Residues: CASSPNRDEQYV.

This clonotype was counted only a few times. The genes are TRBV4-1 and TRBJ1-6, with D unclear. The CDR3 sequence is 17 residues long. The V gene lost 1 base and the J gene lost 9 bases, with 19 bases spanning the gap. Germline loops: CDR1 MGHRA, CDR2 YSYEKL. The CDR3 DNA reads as TGCGCCAGCAGCCAAGCTAGGGCGGAGGAAGCGTTTTCACCCCTCCACTTT. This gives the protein CASSQARAEEAFSPLHF.

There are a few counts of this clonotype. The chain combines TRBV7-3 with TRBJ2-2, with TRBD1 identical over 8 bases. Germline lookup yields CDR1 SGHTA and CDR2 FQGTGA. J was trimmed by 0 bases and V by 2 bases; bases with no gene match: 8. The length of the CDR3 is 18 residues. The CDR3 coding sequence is TGTGCCAGCAGCTTATTGACGCAGGGGGCCGCGAACACCGGGGAGCTGTTTTTT. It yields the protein CASSLLTQGAANTGELFF.

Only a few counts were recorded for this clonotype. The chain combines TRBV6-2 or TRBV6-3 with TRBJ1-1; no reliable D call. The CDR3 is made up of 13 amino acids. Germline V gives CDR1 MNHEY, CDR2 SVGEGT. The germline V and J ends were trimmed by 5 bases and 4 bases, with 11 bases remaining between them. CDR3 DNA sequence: TGTGCCAGCAGTCGGACTCCCGGCACTGAAGCTTTCTTT. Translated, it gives CASSRTPGTEAFF.

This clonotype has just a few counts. The CDR3 DNA follows: TGCAGTGCGGCCCCGGTAACTTTCTTT. It translates to CSAAPVTFF. This sequence joins TRBV20-1 and TRBJ1-1; D is unresolved. Between the trimmed V and J ends, which lost 6 bases and 12 bases, there was a span of 11 bases. This CDR3 has 9 residues. CDR1 DFQATT and CDR2 SNEGSKA come from the germline V gene (reference sequence).

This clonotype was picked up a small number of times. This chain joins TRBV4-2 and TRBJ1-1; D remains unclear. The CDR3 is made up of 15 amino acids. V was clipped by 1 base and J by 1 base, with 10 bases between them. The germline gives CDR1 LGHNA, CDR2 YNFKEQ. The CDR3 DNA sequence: TGTGCCAGCAGCCAAGCAGGAAGTTGGAACACTGAAGCTTTCTTT. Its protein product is CASSQAGSWNTEAFF.

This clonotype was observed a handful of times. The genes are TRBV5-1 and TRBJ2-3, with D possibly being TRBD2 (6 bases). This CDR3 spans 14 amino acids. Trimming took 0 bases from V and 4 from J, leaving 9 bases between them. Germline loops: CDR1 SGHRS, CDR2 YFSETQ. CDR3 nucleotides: TGCGCCAGCAGCTTGGGCGGGGAGGCAGATACGCAGTATTTT. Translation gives CASSLGGEADTQYF.

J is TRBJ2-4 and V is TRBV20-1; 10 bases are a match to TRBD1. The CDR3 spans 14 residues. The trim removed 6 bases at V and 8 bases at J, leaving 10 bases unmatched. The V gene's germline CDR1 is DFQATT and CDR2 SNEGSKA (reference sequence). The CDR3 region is CSASRQGTGDIQYF. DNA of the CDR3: TGCAGTGCGTCCCGACAGGGGACAGGGGACATTCAGTACTTC.

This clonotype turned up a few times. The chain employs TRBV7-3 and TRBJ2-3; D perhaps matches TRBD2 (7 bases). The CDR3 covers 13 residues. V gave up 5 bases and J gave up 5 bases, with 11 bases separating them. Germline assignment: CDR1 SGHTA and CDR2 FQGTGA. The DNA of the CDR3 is TGTGCCAGCAGCGGGGGGGCGGTAGATACGCAGTATTTT. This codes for CASSGGAVDTQYF.

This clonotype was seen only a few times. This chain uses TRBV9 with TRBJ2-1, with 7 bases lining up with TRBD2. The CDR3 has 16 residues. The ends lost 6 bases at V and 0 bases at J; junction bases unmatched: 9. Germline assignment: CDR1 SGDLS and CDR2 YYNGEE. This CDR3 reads CASTPGGGVSYNEQFF. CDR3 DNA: TGTGCCAGCACCCCTGGGGGGGGGGTCTCCTACAATGAGCAGTTCTTC.

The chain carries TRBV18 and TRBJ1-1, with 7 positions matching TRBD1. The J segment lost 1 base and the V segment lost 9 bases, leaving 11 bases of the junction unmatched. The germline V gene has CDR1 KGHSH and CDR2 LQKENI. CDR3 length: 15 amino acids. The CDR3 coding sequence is TGTGCCAGTGGGGGACAGCAGTCTCCGAACACTGAAGCTTTCTTT. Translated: CASGGQQSPNTEAFF. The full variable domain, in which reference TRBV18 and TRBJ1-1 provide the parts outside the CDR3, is NAGVMQNPRHLVRRRGQEARLRCSPMKGHSHVYWYRQLPEEGLKFMVYLQKENIIDESGMPKERFSAEFPKEGPSILRIQQVVRGDSAAYFCASGGQQSPNTEAFFGQGTRLTVV.

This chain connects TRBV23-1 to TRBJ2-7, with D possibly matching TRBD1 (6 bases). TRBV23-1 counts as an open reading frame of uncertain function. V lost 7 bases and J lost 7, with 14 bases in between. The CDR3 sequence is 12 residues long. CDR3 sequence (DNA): TGCGCCAGCATTTCAGGGGTCTGTGAGCAGTACTTC. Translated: CASISGVCEQYF.

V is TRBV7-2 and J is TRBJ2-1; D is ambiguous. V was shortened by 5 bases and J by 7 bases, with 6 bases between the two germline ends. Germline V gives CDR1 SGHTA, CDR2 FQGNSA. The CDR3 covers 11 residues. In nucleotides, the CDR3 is TGTGCCAGCAGCCGCAGGAATGAGCAGTTCTTC. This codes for CASSRRNEQFF.

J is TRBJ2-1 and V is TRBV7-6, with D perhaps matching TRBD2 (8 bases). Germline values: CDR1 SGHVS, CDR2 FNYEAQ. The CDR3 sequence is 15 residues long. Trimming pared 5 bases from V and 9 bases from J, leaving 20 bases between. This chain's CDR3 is CASSRQGLVEVEQFF. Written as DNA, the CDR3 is TGTGCCAGCAGCCGACAGGGACTAGTTGAGGTTGAGCAGTTCTTC.

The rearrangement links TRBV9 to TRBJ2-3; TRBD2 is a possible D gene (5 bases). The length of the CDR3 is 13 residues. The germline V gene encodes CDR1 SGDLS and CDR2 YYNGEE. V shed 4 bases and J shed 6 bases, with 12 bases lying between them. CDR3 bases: TGTGCCAGCAGCAGCAGGAGGTCGGATACGCAGTATTTT. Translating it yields CASSSRRSDTQYF.

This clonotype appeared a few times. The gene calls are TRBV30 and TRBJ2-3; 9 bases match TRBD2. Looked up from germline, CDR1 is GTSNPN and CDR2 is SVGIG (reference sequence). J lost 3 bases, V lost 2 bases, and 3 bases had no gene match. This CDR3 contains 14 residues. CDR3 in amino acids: CAWSPGLATDTQYF. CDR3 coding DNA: TGTGCCTGGAGTCCGGGACTAGCAACAGATACGCAGTATTTT.

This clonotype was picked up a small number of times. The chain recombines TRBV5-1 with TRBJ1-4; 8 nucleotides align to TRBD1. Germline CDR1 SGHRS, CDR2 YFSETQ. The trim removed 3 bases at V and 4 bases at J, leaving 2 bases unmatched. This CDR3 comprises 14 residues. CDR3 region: CASSSDRGNEKLFF. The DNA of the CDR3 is TGCGCCAGCAGCTCTGACAGGGGTAATGAAAAACTGTTTTTT.